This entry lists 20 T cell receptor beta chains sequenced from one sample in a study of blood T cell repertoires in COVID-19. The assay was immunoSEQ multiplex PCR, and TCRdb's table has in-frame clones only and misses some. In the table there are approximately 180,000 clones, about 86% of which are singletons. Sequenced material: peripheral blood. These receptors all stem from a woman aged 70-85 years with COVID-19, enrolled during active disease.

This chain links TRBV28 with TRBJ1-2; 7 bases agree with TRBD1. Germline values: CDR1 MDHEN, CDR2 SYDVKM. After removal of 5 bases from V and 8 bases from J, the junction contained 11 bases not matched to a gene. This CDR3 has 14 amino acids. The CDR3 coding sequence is TGTGCCAGCAGTAGAGGACAGGCGCGGGACGGCTACACCTTC. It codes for CASSRGQARDGYTF.

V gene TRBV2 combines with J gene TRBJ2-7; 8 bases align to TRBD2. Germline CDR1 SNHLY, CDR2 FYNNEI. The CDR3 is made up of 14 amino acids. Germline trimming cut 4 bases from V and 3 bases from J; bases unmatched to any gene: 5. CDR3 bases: TGTGCCAGCAGTGTCCAGCGGGGGCTCTACGAGCAGTACTTC. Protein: CASSVQRGLYEQYF.

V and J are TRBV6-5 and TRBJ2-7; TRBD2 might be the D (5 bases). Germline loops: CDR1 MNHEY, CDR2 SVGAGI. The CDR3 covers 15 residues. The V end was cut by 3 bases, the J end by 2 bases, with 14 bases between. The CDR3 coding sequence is TGTGCCAGCAGTTATGGAGGCCAGCCCGCCTACGAGCAGTACTTC. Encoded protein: CASSYGGQPAYEQYF.

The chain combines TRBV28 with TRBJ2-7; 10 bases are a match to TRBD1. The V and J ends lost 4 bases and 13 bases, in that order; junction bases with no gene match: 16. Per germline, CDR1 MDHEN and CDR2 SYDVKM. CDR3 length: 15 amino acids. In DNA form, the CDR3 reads TGTGCCAGCAGTTCCGCCGGGACAGGGGATACCGTCGGCTACTTC. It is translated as CASSSAGTGDTVGYF.

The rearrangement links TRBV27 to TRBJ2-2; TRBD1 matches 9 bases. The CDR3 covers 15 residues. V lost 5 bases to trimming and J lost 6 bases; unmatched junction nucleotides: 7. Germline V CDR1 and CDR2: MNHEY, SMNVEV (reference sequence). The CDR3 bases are TGTGCCAGCAGTCCCGACTGGACAGGGGCCGGGGAGCTGTTTTTT. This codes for CASSPDWTGAGELFF.

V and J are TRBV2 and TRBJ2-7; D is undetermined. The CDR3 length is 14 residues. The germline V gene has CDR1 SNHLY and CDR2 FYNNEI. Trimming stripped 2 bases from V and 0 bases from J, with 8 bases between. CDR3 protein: CASSESTVSYEQYF. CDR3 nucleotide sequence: TGTGCCAGCAGTGAAAGTACAGTCTCCTACGAGCAGTACTTC.

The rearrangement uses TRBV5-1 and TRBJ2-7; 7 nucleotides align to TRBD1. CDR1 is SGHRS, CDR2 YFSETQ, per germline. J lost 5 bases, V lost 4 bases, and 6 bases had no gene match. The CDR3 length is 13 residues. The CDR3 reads CASSEGTANEQYF. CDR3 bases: TGCGCCAGCAGCGAAGGGACAGCCAACGAGCAGTACTTC. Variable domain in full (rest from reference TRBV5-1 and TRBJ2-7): KAGVTQTPRYLIKTRGQQVTLSCSPISGHRSVSWYQQTPGQGLQFLFEYFSETQRNKGNFPGRFSGRQFSNSRSEMNVSTLELGDSALYLCASSEGTANEQYFGPGTRLTVT.

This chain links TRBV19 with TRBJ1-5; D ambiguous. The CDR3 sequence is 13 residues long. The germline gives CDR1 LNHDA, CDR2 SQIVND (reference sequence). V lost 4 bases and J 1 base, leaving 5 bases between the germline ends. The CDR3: CASSTQSNQPQHF. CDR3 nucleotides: TGTGCCAGTAGTACACAGAGCAATCAGCCCCAGCATTTT.

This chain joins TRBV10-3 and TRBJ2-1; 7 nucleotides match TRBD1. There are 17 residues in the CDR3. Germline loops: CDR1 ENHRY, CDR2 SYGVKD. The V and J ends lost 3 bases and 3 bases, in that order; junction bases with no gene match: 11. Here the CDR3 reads CAISDSKGGSIYNEQFF. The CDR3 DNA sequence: TGTGCCATCAGTGACAGCAAAGGGGGCAGTATCTACAATGAGCAGTTCTTC.

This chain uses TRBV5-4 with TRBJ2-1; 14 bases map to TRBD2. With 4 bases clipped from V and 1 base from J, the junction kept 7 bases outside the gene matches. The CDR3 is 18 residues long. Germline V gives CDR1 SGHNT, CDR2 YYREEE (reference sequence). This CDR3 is CASSIGLAGGSSYNEQFF. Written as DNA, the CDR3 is TGTGCCAGCAGCATTGGACTAGCGGGAGGATCATCCTACAATGAGCAGTTCTTC.

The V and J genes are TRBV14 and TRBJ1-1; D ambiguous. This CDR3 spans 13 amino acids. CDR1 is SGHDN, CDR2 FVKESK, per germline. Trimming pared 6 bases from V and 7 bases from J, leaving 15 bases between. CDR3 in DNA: TGTGCCAGCAGAAATTCAGGCTCGAGTGAAGCTTTCTTT. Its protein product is CASRNSGSSEAFF.

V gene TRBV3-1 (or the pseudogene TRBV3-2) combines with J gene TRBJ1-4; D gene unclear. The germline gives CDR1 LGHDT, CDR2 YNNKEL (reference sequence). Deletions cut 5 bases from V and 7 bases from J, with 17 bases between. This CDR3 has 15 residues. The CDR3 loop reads CASSSENGKSEKLFF. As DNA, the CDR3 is TGTGCCAGCAGCAGTGAAAACGGGAAATCTGAAAAACTGTTTTTT.

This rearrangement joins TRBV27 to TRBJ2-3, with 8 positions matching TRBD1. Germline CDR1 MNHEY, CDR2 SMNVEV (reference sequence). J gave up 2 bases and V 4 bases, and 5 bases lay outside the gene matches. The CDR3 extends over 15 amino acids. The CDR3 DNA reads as TGTGCCAGCAGTTCGACAGGGGCGATCACAGATACGCAGTATTTT. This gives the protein CASSSTGAITDTQYF.

CDR3 DNA sequence: TGTGCCAGCAGTGAATACGCGACACAGCCCCAGCATTTT. Protein sequence: CASSEYATQPQHF. The genes are TRBV2 and TRBJ1-5; D is undetermined. CDR3 length: 13 amino acids. Trimming removed 2 bases at V and 7 bases at J, with 9 bases between. Germline V gene lookup returns CDR1 SNHLY and CDR2 FYNNEI.

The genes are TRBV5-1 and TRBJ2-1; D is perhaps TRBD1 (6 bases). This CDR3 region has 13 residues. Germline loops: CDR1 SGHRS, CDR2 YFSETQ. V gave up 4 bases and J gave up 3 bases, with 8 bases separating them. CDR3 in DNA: TGCGCCAGCAGCGCGGACAGCTACAATGAGCAGTTCTTC. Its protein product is CASSADSYNEQFF.

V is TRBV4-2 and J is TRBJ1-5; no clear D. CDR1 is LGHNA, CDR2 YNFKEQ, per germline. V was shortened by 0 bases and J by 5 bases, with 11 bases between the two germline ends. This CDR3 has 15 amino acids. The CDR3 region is CASSQDDSADQPQHF. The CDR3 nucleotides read TGTGCCAGCAGCCAAGATGATAGCGCCGATCAGCCCCAGCATTTT.

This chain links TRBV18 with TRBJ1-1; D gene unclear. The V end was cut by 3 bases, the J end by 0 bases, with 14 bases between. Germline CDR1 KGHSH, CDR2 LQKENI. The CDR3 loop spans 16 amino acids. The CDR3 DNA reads TGTGCCAGCTCACCGGGAGTGGGTTTACTGAACACTGAAGCTTTCTTT. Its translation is CASSPGVGLLNTEAFF.

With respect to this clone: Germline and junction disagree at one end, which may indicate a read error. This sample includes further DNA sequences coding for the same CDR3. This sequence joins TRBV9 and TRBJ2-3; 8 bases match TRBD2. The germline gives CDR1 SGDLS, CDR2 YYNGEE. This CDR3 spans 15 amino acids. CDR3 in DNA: TGTGCCAGCAGTGTAGGCGGGAGGCGCGCAGATACGCAGTATTTT. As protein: CASSVGGRRADTQYF.

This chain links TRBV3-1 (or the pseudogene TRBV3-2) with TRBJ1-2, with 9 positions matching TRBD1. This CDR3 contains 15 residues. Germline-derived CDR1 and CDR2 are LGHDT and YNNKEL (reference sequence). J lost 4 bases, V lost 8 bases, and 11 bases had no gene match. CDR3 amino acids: CASSSPGTGPYGYTF. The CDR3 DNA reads TGTGCCAGCTCGAGCCCCGGGACAGGGCCCTATGGCTACACCTTC.

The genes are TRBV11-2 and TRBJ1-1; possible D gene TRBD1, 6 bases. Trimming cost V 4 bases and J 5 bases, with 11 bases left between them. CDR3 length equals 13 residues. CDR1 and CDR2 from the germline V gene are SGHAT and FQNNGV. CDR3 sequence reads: CASSSQGATEAFF. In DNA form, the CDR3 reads TGTGCCAGCAGCTCACAGGGAGCTACTGAAGCTTTCTTT.